This T cell receptor (beta chain) originates from a study of cytomegalovirus exposure and HLA in healthy donors. Whole-study results and caveats: Most sequenced TCRs were rare (though some public TCRs occurred in many donors).

CDR3 length equals 14 residues. Losses at the gene ends were 3 bases for V and 3 bases for J; bases not matched to a gene: 3. Germline V gene lookup returns CDR1 SNHLY and CDR2 FYNNEI. The PCR used 60 Vbeta and 13 Jbeta primers. This table comes from immunoSEQ multiplex PCR, and its TCRdb copy is limited to in-frame clones, with some not included. This sample has 150,000 to 200,000 clones, with 65% to 80% found just once. Comment on this clone: Its antigen is not identified.

The TCR originated in a woman younger than 45 in good health and CMV-seronegative. Material for sequencing was PBMCs. J is TRBJ2-7 and V is TRBV2; 9 bases line up with TRBD1. The DNA of the CDR3 is TGTGCCAGCAGTGATGACAGGGGGGGCTACGAGCAGTACTTC. Its protein is CASSDDRGGYEQYF.